A selection of T cell receptor beta chains follows, all from one sample in a study of cytomegalovirus exposure and HLA in healthy donors. Measured with immunoSEQ multiplex PCR; TCRdb has only the in-frame clones, and not every one. The repertoire consists of around 280,000 clones, with about 90% occurring once and the leading ten covering roughly 2.3%. The sample taken for sequencing was PBMCs. These receptor sequences come from a woman aged 18-29 years in good health and CMV-seronegative. Each CDR3 is given with its conserved first and last residue. Fields, in order: J gene, clone size, D gene, V gene, CDR3 protein, CDR3 DNA. The D gene is left open where the match is weak. Some rows have no size entry. The others give once, few or many, or a class for an expanded clone.

>TRBJ2-2|.|.|TRBV5-6
CASSLGGGELFF
TGTGCCAGCAGCTTGGGCGGCGGGGAGCTGTTTTTT
>TRBJ2-1|.|TRBD1|TRBV7-8
CASSPSTGAYNEQFF
TGTGCCAGCAGCCCGTCGACAGGGGCCTACAATGAGCAGTTCTTC
>TRBJ2-4|once|.|TRBV6-5
CASSYSIKPYRDIQYF
TGTGCCAGCAGTTACTCGATAAAGCCTTACAGGGACATTCAGTACTTC
>TRBJ1-5|.|.|TRBV4-1
CASSQFLLFRQVRNQPQHF
TGCGCCAGCAGCCAATTCCTGCTGTTTCGACAGGTTCGGAATCAGCCCCAGCATTTT
>TRBJ1-6|.|.|TRBV5-6
CASSLQVPTYNSPLHF
TGTGCCAGCAGCTTGCAGGTCCCCACCTATAATTCACCCCTCCACTTT
>TRBJ1-2|.|.|TRBV10-3
CAASTGISNYGYTF
TGTGCCGCCAGCACAGGGATCTCTAACTATGGCTACACCTTC
>TRBJ2-7|few|TRBD2|TRBV29-1
CSVNGGAYEQYF
TGCAGCGTGAATGGGGGGGCCTACGAGCAGTACTTC
>TRBJ1-1|.|.|TRBV19
CASSIGVLRSGNTEAFF
TGTGCCAGTAGTATAGGGGTTCTGAGGAGTGGGAACACTGAAGCTTTCTTT
>TRBJ1-4|.|.|TRBV29-1
CSPPRVLIF
TGCAGCCCGCCCCGGGTGTTGATTTTT
>TRBJ2-2|.|.|TRBV19
CASSIWTGNTGELFF
TGTGCCAGTAGTATCTGGACTGGGAACACCGGGGAGCTGTTTTTT
>TRBJ2-2|.|.|TRBV7-9
CASSLRVLNTGELFF
TGTGCCAGCAGCTTGCGGGTCCTGAACACCGGGGAGCTGTTTTTT
>TRBJ2-7|.|.|TRBV23-1
CASSQLSGIGILEQYF
TGCGCCAGCAGTCAACTCTCGGGGATCGGGATTTTGGAGCAGTACTTC
>TRBJ1-2|.|TRBD1|TRBV6-1
CASSEGTGFNYGYTF
TGTGCCAGCAGTGAAGGGACAGGCTTTAACTATGGCTACACCTTC
>TRBJ2-3|.|TRBD2|TRBV15
CATSTSGGTDTQYF
TGTGCCACCAGCACCAGCGGGGGCACAGATACGCAGTATTTT
>TRBJ1-6|.|TRBD1|TRBV5-4
CASSSQGVSSPLHF
TGTGCCAGCAGCTCGCAGGGGGTCAGTTCACCCCTCCACTTT
>TRBJ1-5|.|TRBD1|TRBV15
CATSSTRDREPSAQPQHF
TGTGCCACCAGCAGTACCCGAGACAGGGAGCCCTCAGCTCAGCCCCAGCATTTT
>TRBJ2-5|.|TRBD2|TRBV27
CASSLTSGGPETQYF
TGTGCCAGCAGCCTAACTAGCGGGGGGCCAGAGACCCAGTACTTC
>TRBJ2-7|.|.|TRBV29-1
CSVEGGKSYEQYF
TGCAGCGTTGAGGGAGGAAAATCCTACGAGCAGTACTTC
>TRBJ1-1|.|.|TRBV18
CASSPRTATYTEAFF
TGTGCCAGCTCACCAAGAACAGCAACATACACTGAAGCTTTCTTT
>TRBJ2-2|.|.|TRBV7-3
CASSSAGANTGELFF
TGTGCCAGCAGCTCTGCAGGGGCAAACACCGGGGAGCTGTTTTTT
>TRBJ1-1|.|.|TRBV6-1
CASSESSTENTEAFF
TGTGCCAGCAGTGAATCTAGCACCGAGAACACTGAAGCTTTCTTT
>TRBJ1-1|.|.|TRBV5-1
CASSLAPGATEAFF
TGCGCCAGCAGCTTGGCTCCAGGGGCCACTGAAGCTTTCTTT
>TRBJ2-3|.|.|TRBV6-1
CASSRQWSTDTQYF
TGTGCCAGCAGTCGACAGTGGAGCACAGATACGCAGTATTTT
>TRBJ1-1|.|TRBD1|TRBV2
CASGRQWTGVVNTEAFF
TGTGCCAGCGGCCGACAATGGACAGGGGTGGTAAACACTGAAGCTTTCTTT
>TRBJ2-7|.|.|TRBV21-1
CASSKALTSGGTTGEQYF
TGTGCCAGCAGCAAAGCCCTGACTAGCGGGGGGACTACCGGCGAGCAGTACTTC
>TRBJ2-5|.|.|TRBV15
CATSRDRVGALQETQYF
TGTGCCACCAGCAGAGATCGTGTGGGGGCCCTCCAAGAGACCCAGTACTTC
>TRBJ1-1|.|TRBD1|TRBV6-6
CASSYSGTGKTEAFF
TGTGCCAGCAGTTACTCTGGGACAGGGAAGACTGAAGCTTTCTTT
>TRBJ2-1|.|.|TRBV19
CASSVGQAKYNEQFF
TGTGCCAGTAGTGTAGGCCAGGCTAAATACAATGAGCAGTTCTTC
>TRBJ1-2|.|TRBD1|TRBV6-4
CASSAGTGGGNYGYTF
TGTGCCAGCAGCGCCGGGACAGGGGGCGGAAACTATGGCTACACCTTC
>TRBJ1-2|.|.|TRBV18
CASSPSRDMGGYTF
TGTGCCAGCTCACCGTCCCGGGACATGGGCGGCTACACCTTC
>TRBJ1-1|.|TRBD1|TRBV7-9
CASSLAGGTGSNTEAFF
TGTGCCAGCAGCTTAGCGGGCGGGACAGGTTCGAACACTGAAGCTTTCTTT
>TRBJ1-2|.|TRBD1|TRBV19
CASRDPQGALGYTF
TGTGCCAGTAGGGACCCACAGGGGGCCCTTGGCTACACCTTC
>TRBJ1-3|.|.|TRBV11-2
CATGIQGLYPTIYF
TGTGCCACGGGCATTCAGGGCCTCTATCCCACCATATATTTT
>TRBJ1-5|.|.|TRBV19
CASSLAGHQPQHF
TGTGCCAGTAGCTTGGCAGGTCATCAGCCCCAGCATTTT
>TRBJ2-3|.|TRBD2|TRBV7-2
CASSLELAGRTDTQYF
TGTGCCAGCAGCTTAGAACTAGCGGGGCGCACAGATACGCAGTATTTT
>TRBJ2-7|.|.|TRBV2
CASSLTGGGKQYF
TGTGCCAGCAGTCTGACCGGAGGCGGGAAGCAGTACTTC
>TRBJ2-7|.|TRBD1|TRBV30
CAWSVGGQGYEQYF
TGTGCCTGGAGTGTAGGGGGACAGGGGTACGAGCAGTACTTC
>TRBJ1-1|.|.|TRBV9
CASSVTGHVNTEAFF
TGTGCCAGCAGCGTGACAGGACACGTGAACACTGAAGCTTTCTTT
>TRBJ1-5|.|TRBD1|TRBV19
CASSIDRGNPPQHF
TGTGCCAGTAGTATAGACAGGGGGAATCCGCCCCAGCATTTT
>TRBJ2-7|.|.|TRBV2
CASSRTPFPYEQYF
TGTGCCAGCAGCAGAACCCCTTTCCCCTACGAGCAGTACTTC
>TRBJ1-2|.|TRBD1|TRBV19
CASSKSRTGVDGYTF
TGTGCCAGTAGTAAATCACGGACAGGGGTGGATGGCTACACCTTC
>TRBJ1-2|.|.|TRBV29-1
CSVADYGYTF
TGCAGCGTAGCGGATTATGGCTACACCTTC
>TRBJ1-6|once|.|TRBV30
CAWSASVNNSPLHF
TGTGCCTGGAGTGCTTCAGTGAATAATTCCCCCCTCCACTTT
>TRBJ2-7|.|TRBD1|TRBV5-1
CASSGSLSGGEQYF
TGCGCCAGCAGTGGATCCCTTTCAGGGGGCGAGCAGTACTTC
>TRBJ1-6|.|TRBD1|TRBV9
CASSAQGAYNSPLHF
TGTGCCAGCAGCGCACAGGGGGCGTATAATTCACCCCTCCACTTT
>TRBJ2-5|.|TRBD1|TRBV7-9
CASSLVGTGQETQYF
TGTGCCAGCAGCTTAGTAGGGACAGGGCAAGAGACCCAGTACTTC
>TRBJ1-3|.|.|TRBV7-9
CASSPVGNTIYF
TGTGCCAGCAGCCCTGTTGGAAACACCATATATTTT